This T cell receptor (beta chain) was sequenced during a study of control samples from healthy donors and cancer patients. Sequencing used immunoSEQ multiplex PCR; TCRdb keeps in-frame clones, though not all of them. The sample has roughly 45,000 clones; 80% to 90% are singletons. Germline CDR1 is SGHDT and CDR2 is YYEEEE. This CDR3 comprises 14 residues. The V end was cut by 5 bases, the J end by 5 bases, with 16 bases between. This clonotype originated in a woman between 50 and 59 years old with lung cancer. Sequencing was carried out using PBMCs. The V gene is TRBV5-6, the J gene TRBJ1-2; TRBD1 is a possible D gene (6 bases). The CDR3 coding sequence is TGTGCCAGCAGTACTACAGGGTCTGGATATGGCTACACCTTC. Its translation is CASSTTGSGYGYTF.